These 15 T cell receptor beta chains came from one sample sequenced in a study of blood T cell repertoires in COVID-19. Profiling relied on immunoSEQ multiplex PCR, and the TCRdb table lists in-frame clones only, not all of them. The sample yields about 150,000 clones, approximately 86% seen once. Sample: peripheral blood. These receptors came from a man aged 60 to 75 with COVID-19, enrolled during active disease.

V usage is TRBV5-1 and J usage is TRBJ1-1, with D uncertain. CDR1 and CDR2 (germline): SGHRS, YFSETQ. The CDR3 is made up of 13 amino acids. V was pared by 5 bases and J by 4 bases, with 12 bases between. The CDR3 loop is CASRPLSGTEAFF. The CDR3, as DNA: TGCGCCAGCAGGCCGTTATCGGGCACTGAAGCTTTCTTT.

The genes are TRBV7-2 and TRBJ2-3; TRBD1 matches 8 bases. Germline V gives CDR1 SGHTA, CDR2 FQGNSA. The V and J ends lost 5 bases and 0 bases, in that order; junction bases with no gene match: 7. This CDR3 region has 16 residues. The DNA of the CDR3 is TGTGCCAGCAGCCCTGGGACAGGCCTTAGCACAGATACGCAGTATTTT. Protein product: CASSPGTGLSTDTQYF.

The chain is built from TRBV12-5 and TRBJ1-1, with D possibly being TRBD1 (6 bases). The CDR3 length is 13 residues. The germline CDR1 and CDR2 sequences are LGHNT and FRNRAP. V was cut by 7 bases and J by 1 base, with 10 bases left in between. CDR3 sequence reads: CASDPGQNTEAFF. The CDR3 nucleotides are TGTGCTAGTGACCCGGGACAGAACACTGAAGCTTTCTTT.

V usage is TRBV4-1 and J usage is TRBJ2-1; D is possibly TRBD2 (6 bases). The CDR3 contains 13 residues. Germline CDR1 MGHRA, CDR2 YSYEKL. V dropped 3 bases and J dropped 4 bases, with 7 bases sitting between them. CDR3 loop: CASSHGTYNEQFF. In DNA form, the CDR3 reads TGCGCCAGCAGCCATGGGACTTACAATGAGCAGTTCTTC.

This clone was counted only a few times. The gene calls are TRBV18 and TRBJ1-3, with D perhaps TRBD1 (5 bases). Germline V gene data show CDR1 as KGHSH and CDR2 as LQKENI. The V end lost 5 bases, the J end lost 0 bases, and 17 bases lay between the germline ends. This CDR3 comprises 17 residues. The DNA of the CDR3 is TGTGCCAGCTCAGCGACGGCCAGGGCTGGCTCTGGAAACACCATATATTTT. Amino acid sequence: CASSATARAGSGNTIYF.

This chain uses TRBV7-3 with TRBJ2-2; the match to TRBD1 covers 8 bases. Germline-derived CDR1 and CDR2 are SGHTA and FQGTGA. J lost 5 bases, V lost 5 bases, and 13 bases had no gene match. The CDR3 has 17 residues. For the CDR3, the DNA is TGTGCCAGCAGCCCTCTAAAAGGACAGGGTTGGACCGGGGAGCTGTTTTTT. This gives the protein CASSPLKGQGWTGELFF. The whole variable domain, filled in from reference TRBV7-3 and TRBJ2-2, reads GAGVSQTPSNKVTEKGKYVELRCDPISGHTALYWYRQSLGQGPEFLIYFQGTGAADDSGLPNDRFFAVRPEGSVSTLKIQRTERGDSAVYLCASSPLKGQGWTGELFFGEGSRLTVL.

The chain recombines TRBV7-9 with TRBJ2-1, with a weak D call TRBD1 (6 bases). V was trimmed by 4 bases and J by 3 bases, leaving 13 bases between them. Germline-derived CDR1 and CDR2 are SEHNR and FQNEAQ (reference sequence). There are 15 residues in the CDR3. CDR3 bases: TGTGCCAGCAGCTCCCTGACAGGCTACTACAATGAGCAGTTCTTC. Translating it yields CASSSLTGYYNEQFF.

This chain connects TRBV5-1 to TRBJ1-2; no clear D gene. CDR1 and CDR2 from the germline V gene are SGHRS and YFSETQ. The length of the CDR3 is 12 residues. The V and J ends lost 3 bases and 1 base respectively, with 4 bases between them. CDR3 bases: TGCGCCAGCAGCTCGAGTAACTATGGCTACACCTTC. Its protein product is CASSSSNYGYTF.

The genes are TRBV18 and TRBJ2-5, with 12 bases identical to TRBD2. Germline-derived CDR1 and CDR2 are KGHSH and LQKENI. The CDR3 extends over 14 amino acids. V lost 6 bases, J lost 4 bases, and 3 bases stayed unmatched. CDR3 sequence: CASSLGLAGETQYF. CDR3 in DNA: TGTGCCAGCTCCCTGGGACTAGCGGGAGAGACCCAGTACTTC.

This chain connects TRBV6-4 to TRBJ1-2; 8 positions agree with TRBD1. Germline CDR1 reads MRHNA; CDR2 reads SNTAGT. This CDR3 spans 17 amino acids. V dropped 0 bases and J dropped 4; count of bases not matched to a gene: 10. Here the CDR3 reads CASSDSALRGLIYGYTF. The CDR3 DNA follows: TGTGCCAGCAGTGACTCCGCACTCAGGGGGCTGATCTATGGCTACACCTTC.

The V and J genes are TRBV29-1 and TRBJ2-7; TRBD1 matches at 8 bases. The ends lost 7 bases at V and 3 bases at J; junction bases unmatched: 11. This CDR3 has 14 residues. Germline values: CDR1 SQVTM, CDR2 ANQGSEA. The DNA for the CDR3 is TGCAGCGCCGGGGCCGGGACAGGAAGCTACGAGCAGTACTTC. The encoded protein is CSAGAGTGSYEQYF.

CDR3 in amino acids: CASSIRVRGGEGTEAFF. The CDR3 nucleotides are TGTGCCAGTAGTATACGCGTCCGGGGAGGGGAGGGCACTGAAGCTTTCTTT. The chain uses TRBV19 and TRBJ1-1; a possible D gene is TRBD1 (5 bases). The V end was cut by 2 bases, the J end by 4 bases, with 20 bases between. Per the germline V gene, CDR1 is LNHDA and CDR2 is SQIVND (reference sequence). This CDR3 contains 17 residues.

The J gene is TRBJ1-1, the V gene TRBV7-3; 7 bases are a match to TRBD1. The CDR3 has 15 residues. Germline CDR1 and CDR2: SGHTA and FQGTGA. Trimming took 2 bases from V and 4 from J; bases not matched to a gene: 7. CDR3 region: CASSLSPGGGTEAFF. CDR3 bases: TGTGCCAGCAGCTTATCCCCAGGGGGAGGCACTGAAGCTTTCTTT. Combining the CDR3 with reference TRBV7-3 and TRBJ1-1 gives the whole variable domain GAGVSQTPSNKVTEKGKYVELRCDPISGHTALYWYRQSLGQGPEFLIYFQGTGAADDSGLPNDRFFAVRPEGSVSTLKIQRTERGDSAVYLCASSLSPGGGTEAFFGQGTRLTVV.

The chain combines TRBV10-2 with TRBJ2-1; TRBD2 agrees at 8 bases. The CDR3 is made up of 12 amino acids. The germline gives CDR1 WSHSY, CDR2 SAAADI. After removal of 7 bases from V and 6 bases from J, the junction contained 2 bases not matched to a gene. CDR3 sequence (DNA): TGCGCCAGCACCGCGGGAGGCAATGAGCAGTTCTTC. Encoded protein: CASTAGGNEQFF.

The CDR3 DNA reads as TGCGCCAGCAGTAGAACCGGGACAGGGGTTAATTCACCCCTCCACTTT. Its protein product is CASSRTGTGVNSPLHF. The chain is built from TRBV5-1 and TRBJ1-6, with TRBD1 matching 10 bases. Germline V lookup: CDR1 SGHRS, CDR2 YFSETQ. CDR3 length equals 16 residues. V lost 5 bases to trimming and J lost 6 bases; unmatched junction nucleotides: 8.